Each of the 9 T cell receptor beta chains below was sequenced from the same sample in a study of T cell responses to AZD1222 COVID-19 vaccine. Only in-frame clones appear in the TCRdb table, and some are missing; sequencing was by immunoSEQ multiplex PCR. The sample has 90,000 to 150,000 clones; approximately 85% are singletons. The specimen was peripheral blood, collected on day 0 of AZD1222 vaccination. Receptors were obtained from an adult in good health.

The chain joins TRBV7-3 to TRBJ2-7; perhaps TRBD2 as D (6 bases). Germline V lookup: CDR1 SGHTA, CDR2 FQGTGA. V shed 0 bases and J shed 4 bases, with 10 bases lying between them. The CDR3 spans 14 residues. The CDR3 spells CASSLTPGTYEQYF. The CDR3 bases are TGTGCCAGCAGCTTAACTCCAGGGACTTACGAGCAGTACTTC.

The chain employs TRBV10-3 and TRBJ2-1, with 10 nucleotides matching TRBD2. Trimming took 2 bases from V and 5 from J; bases not matched to a gene: 6. CDR1 is ENHRY and CDR2 is SYGVKD in the germline V gene. This CDR3 contains 16 residues. The CDR3 bases are TGTGCCATCAGTGAGGGACTAGCGGAGCGTAACAATGAGCAGTTCTTC. Protein: CAISEGLAERNNEQFF.

J is TRBJ2-7 and V is TRBV28; 7 bases are shared with TRBD1. CDR1 and CDR2 from the germline V gene are MDHEN and SYDVKM. With 11 bases clipped from V and 1 base from J, the junction kept 8 bases outside the gene matches. This CDR3 contains 13 residues. The CDR3 region has the DNA TGTGCCGGCCGGGACAGAGTTTCCTACGAGCAGTACTTC. Protein: CAGRDRVSYEQYF.

The gene calls are TRBV6-5 and TRBJ2-5; 9 nucleotides agree with TRBD2. Germline CDR1 reads MNHEY; CDR2 reads SVGAGI. This CDR3 region has 14 residues. V lost 6 bases to trimming and J lost 2 bases; unmatched junction nucleotides: 4. The CDR3 DNA sequence: TGTGCCAGCAGAGGCGCGGGAGGGCAAGAGACCCAGTACTTC. As protein: CASRGAGGQETQYF.

The chain combines TRBV19 with TRBJ1-5; 10 bases line up with TRBD1. The J segment lost 4 bases and the V segment lost 5 bases, leaving 14 bases of the junction unmatched. This CDR3 is built from 18 residues. The germline gives CDR1 LNHDA, CDR2 SQIVND (reference sequence). The CDR3 nucleotides are TGTGCCAGTAGTCAGATGCGACTACCGGGACAGGGGAATCAGCCCCAGCATTTT. Translated: CASSQMRLPGQGNQPQHF.

This clone has only one observation. The CDR3 region has the DNA TGTGCCTGGAGTCCTTATGTGGGGGCTAATGAAAAACTGTTTTTT. This gives the protein CAWSPYVGANEKLFF. V usage is TRBV30 and J usage is TRBJ1-4; D might be TRBD1 (5 bases). The germline gives CDR1 GTSNPN, CDR2 SVGIG (reference sequence). V lost 2 bases, J lost 3 bases, and 13 bases lay in between. This CDR3 is 15 amino acids long.

CDR3 DNA sequence: TGTGCCAGCACCCTGGGAACCACTGAAGCTTTCTTT. Translated: CASTLGTTEAFF. The chain recombines TRBV12-3 or TRBV12-4 with TRBJ1-1; D gene ambiguous. The CDR3 sequence is 12 residues long. The V and J ends lost 7 bases and 4 bases respectively, with 10 bases between them.

The chain is built from TRBV28 and TRBJ1-1; D possibly corresponds to TRBD1 (5 bases). V lost 3 bases and J 3 bases, leaving 11 bases between the germline ends. The CDR3 has 14 amino acids. Germline-derived CDR1 and CDR2 are MDHEN and SYDVKM. The CDR3 spells CASSFGGRDTEAFF. The DNA for the CDR3 is TGTGCCAGCAGTTTTGGGGGGAGGGACACTGAAGCTTTCTTT.

The gene calls are TRBV3-1 (or the pseudogene TRBV3-2) and TRBJ2-3; 12 nucleotides match TRBD1. Per germline, CDR1 LGHDT and CDR2 YNNKEL (reference sequence). After removal of 5 bases from V and 3 bases from J, the junction contained 3 bases not matched to a gene. The CDR3 has 15 residues. CDR3 DNA: TGTGCCAGCAGCGGGACAGGGGGCATAACAGATACGCAGTATTTT. Its translation is CASSGTGGITDTQYF.